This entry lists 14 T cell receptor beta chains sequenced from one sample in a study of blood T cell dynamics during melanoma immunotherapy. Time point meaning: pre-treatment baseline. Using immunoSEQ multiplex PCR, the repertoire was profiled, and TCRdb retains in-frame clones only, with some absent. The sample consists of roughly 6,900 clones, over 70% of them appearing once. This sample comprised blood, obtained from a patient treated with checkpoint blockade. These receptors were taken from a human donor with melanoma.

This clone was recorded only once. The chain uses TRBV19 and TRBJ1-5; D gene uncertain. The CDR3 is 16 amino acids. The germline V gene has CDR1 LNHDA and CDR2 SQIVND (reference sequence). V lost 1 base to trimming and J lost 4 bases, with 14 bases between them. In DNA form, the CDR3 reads TGTGCCAGTAGTATAGGGAGACCGGCCTCTAATCAGCCCCAGCATTTT. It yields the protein CASSIGRPASNQPQHF. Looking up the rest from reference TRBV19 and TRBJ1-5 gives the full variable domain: DGGITQSPKYLFRKEGQNVTLSCEQNLNHDAMYWYRQDPGQGLRLIYYSQIVNDFQKGDIAEGYSVSREKKESFPLTVTSAQKNPTAFYLCASSIGRPASNQPQHFGDGTRLSIL.

CDR3 region: CASSLKGGTSGDNTGELFF. CDR3 DNA sequence: TGTGCCAGCAGCCTTAAAGGTGGTACTAGCGGGGACAACACCGGGGAGCTGTTTTTT. The chain links TRBV4-2 to TRBJ2-2, with TRBD2 matching 10 bases. Germline loops: CDR1 LGHNA, CDR2 YNFKEQ. V shed 4 bases, J shed 2 bases, and the junction held 13 bases outside the gene matches. The CDR3 runs 19 residues.

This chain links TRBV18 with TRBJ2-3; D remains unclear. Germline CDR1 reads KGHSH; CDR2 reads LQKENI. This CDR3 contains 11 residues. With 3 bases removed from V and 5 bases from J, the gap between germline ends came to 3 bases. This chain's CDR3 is CASSPKDTQYF. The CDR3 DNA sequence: TGTGCCAGCTCACCGAAAGATACGCAGTATTTT.

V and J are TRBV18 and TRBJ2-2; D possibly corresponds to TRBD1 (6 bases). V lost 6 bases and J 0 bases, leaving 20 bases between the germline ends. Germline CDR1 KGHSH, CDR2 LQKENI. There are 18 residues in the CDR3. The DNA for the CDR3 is TGTGCCAGCTCCCAGACAGGCAATTCAGTTTCGAACACCGGGGAGCTGTTTTTT. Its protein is CASSQTGNSVSNTGELFF.

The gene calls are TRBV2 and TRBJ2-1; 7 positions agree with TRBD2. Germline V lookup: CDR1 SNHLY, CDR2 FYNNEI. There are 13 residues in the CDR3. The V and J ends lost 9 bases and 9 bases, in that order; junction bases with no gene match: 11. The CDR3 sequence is CASQRGREVEQFF. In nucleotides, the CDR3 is TGTGCCAGTCAGCGCGGGAGAGAGGTTGAGCAGTTCTTC.

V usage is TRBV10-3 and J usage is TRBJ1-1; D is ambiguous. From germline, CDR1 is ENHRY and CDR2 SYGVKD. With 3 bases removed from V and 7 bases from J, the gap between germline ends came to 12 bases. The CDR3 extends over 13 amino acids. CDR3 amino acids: CAISESTRYEAFF. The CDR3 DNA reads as TGTGCCATCAGTGAAAGTACGAGGTATGAAGCTTTCTTT.

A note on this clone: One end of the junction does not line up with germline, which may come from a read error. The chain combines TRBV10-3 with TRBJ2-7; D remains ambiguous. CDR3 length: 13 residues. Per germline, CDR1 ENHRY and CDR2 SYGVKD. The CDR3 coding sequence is TGTGCCAGCAGTTACGGCAGTTCCTACGAGCAGTACTTC. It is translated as CASSYGSSYEQYF.

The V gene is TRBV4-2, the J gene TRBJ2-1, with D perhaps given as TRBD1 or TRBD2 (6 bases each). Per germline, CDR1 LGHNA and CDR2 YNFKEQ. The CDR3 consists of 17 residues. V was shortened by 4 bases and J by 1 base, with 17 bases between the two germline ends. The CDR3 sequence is CASSPRTGDTSYNEQFF. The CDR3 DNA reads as TGTGCCAGCAGCCCCCGTACGGGGGACACATCCTACAATGAGCAGTTCTTC.

CDR3 bases: TGTGCCAGCAGTCCACTCGAGGAGCCCCTCCACTTT. Translated: CASSPLEEPLHF. V is TRBV27 and J is TRBJ1-6; D gene uncertain. V gave up 5 bases and J gave up 13 bases, with 12 bases separating them. There are 12 residues in the CDR3. CDR1 is MNHEY and CDR2 is SMNVEV in the germline V gene (reference sequence).

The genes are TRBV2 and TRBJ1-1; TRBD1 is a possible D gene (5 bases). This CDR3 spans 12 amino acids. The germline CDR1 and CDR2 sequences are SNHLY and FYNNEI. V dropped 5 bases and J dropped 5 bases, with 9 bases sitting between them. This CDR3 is CASSRGRTEAFF. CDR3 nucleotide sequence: TGTGCCAGCAGTAGGGGCCGTACTGAAGCTTTCTTT.

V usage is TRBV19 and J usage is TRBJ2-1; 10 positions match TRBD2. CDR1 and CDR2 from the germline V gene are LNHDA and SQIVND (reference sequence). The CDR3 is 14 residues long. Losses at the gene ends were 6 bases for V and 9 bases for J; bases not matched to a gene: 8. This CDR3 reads CASRLTSGPREQFF. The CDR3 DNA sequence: TGTGCCAGTAGACTGACTAGCGGGCCGCGTGAGCAGTTCTTC.

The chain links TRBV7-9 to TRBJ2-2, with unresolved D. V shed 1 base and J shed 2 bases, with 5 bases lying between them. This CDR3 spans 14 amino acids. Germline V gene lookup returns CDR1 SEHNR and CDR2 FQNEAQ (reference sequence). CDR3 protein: CASSLDSNTGELFF. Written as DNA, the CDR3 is TGTGCCAGCAGCTTAGACAGCAACACCGGGGAGCTGTTTTTT. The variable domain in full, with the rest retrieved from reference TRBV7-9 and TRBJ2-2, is DTGVSQNPRHKITKRGQNVTFRCDPISEHNRLYWYRQTLGQGPEFLTYFQNEAQLEKSRLLSDRFSAERPKGSFSTLEIQRTEQGDSAMYLCASSLDSNTGELFFGEGSRLTVL.

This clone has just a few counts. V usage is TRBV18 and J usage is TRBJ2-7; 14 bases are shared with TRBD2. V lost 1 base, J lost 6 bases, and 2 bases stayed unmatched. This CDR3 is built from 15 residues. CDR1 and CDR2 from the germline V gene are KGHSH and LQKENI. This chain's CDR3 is CASSPRTSGRSEQYF. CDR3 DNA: TGTGCCAGCTCACCACGGACTAGCGGGAGGTCCGAGCAGTACTTC.

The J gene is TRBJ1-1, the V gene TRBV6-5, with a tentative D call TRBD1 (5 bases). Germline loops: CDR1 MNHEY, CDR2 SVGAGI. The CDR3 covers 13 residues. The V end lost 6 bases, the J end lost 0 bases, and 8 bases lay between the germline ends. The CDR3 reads CASRRQMNTEAFF. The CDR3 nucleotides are TGTGCCAGCAGAAGACAGATGAACACTGAAGCTTTCTTT.